Following are 16 T cell receptor beta chains from one sample sequenced in a study of blood T cells in healthy people across ages. Sample-barcoded 5' priming and a J-beta primer mix drove a second PCR of 7 to 11 cycles. TCRdb reanalysed the 5' RACE reads using MiXCR and keeps one entry per CDR3 protein. The profile shows about 780,000 distinct CDR3 sequences, 25% to 30% of them singletons. The same data also contributed to another study, on T cells of mothers and their children.

Sequencing used blood. These TCRs come from a boy under 18 in good health.

A few counts support this clonotype. The chain is built from TRBV7-2 and TRBJ1-1; TRBD1 is a possible D gene (5 bases). The length of the CDR3 is 16 residues. The germline CDR1 and CDR2 sequences are SGHTA and FQGNSA. V was cut by 3 bases and J by 0 bases, with 14 bases left in between. The CDR3 spells CASSFPTVLMNTEAFF. CDR3 in DNA: TGTGCCAGCAGCTTCCCGACAGTGCTCATGAACACTGAAGCTTTCTTT.

This clonotype showed up just a few times. The chain links TRBV28 to TRBJ1-4; D is unresolved. CDR1 and CDR2 from the germline V gene are MDHEN and SYDVKM. CDR3 length: 12 residues. Trimming left V 5 bases short and J 8 bases short, with 9 bases between. The CDR3 sequence is CASSLKREKLFF. The CDR3 DNA sequence: TGTGCCAGCAGTCTCAAACGGGAAAAACTGTTTTTT. The entire variable domain, with the rest obtained from reference TRBV28 and TRBJ1-4, is as follows: DVKVTQSSRYLVKRTGEKVFLECVQDMDHENMFWYRQDPGLGLRLIYFSYDVKMKEKGDIPEGYSVSREKKERFSLILESASTNQTSMYLCASSLKREKLFFGSGTQLSVL.

The chain has TRBV5-1 and TRBJ2-5; a possible D gene is TRBD2 (5 bases). The DNA end is a closer match to TRBJ2-7, so the J assignment may be wrong. This CDR3 region has 15 residues. The germline V gene encodes CDR1 SGHRS and CDR2 YFSETQ. CDR3 amino acids: CASSSGEGFVYEQYF. The CDR3 DNA is TGCGCCAGCAGCTCGGGCGAGGGATTTGTCTACGAGCAGTACTTC.

This clonotype was seen more than once but under ten times. V and J are TRBV12-3 or TRBV12-4 and TRBJ2-7, with D perhaps given as TRBD1 or TRBD2 (5 bases each). Between the trimmed V and J ends, which lost 2 bases and 6 bases, there was a span of 11 bases. The CDR3 totals 13 residues. The CDR3, as DNA: TGTGCCAGCAGTTTAAGGGACGCCTCCGAGCAGTACTTC. Its protein is CASSLRDASEQYF.

The table lists this clonotype with many counts. V is TRBV18 and J is TRBJ2-5; maybe TRBD1 (5 bases). The J call may be wrong; the DNA end is better matched by TRBJ2-7. This CDR3 has 14 amino acids. In germline, CDR1 is KGHSH, CDR2 LQKENI. The DNA for the CDR3 is TGTGCCAGCTCACCACTGGGTGGGGCGAACGAGCAGTACTTC. This translates into CASSPLGGANEQYF.

This chain connects TRBV20-1 to TRBJ1-1, with 8 nucleotides matching TRBD1. The CDR3 spans 12 residues. V gave up 7 bases and J gave up 7 bases; unmatched junction bases: 8. Germline V gene sequence: CDR1 DFQATT, CDR2 SNEGSKA (reference sequence). CDR3 sequence reads: CSGEQGASEAFF. CDR3 sequence (DNA): TGCAGTGGAGAGCAGGGGGCGAGTGAAGCTTTCTTT.

This clonotype was seen only a few times. The CDR3 nucleotides read TGCGCCAGCAGCCAACGAACCTGGACTAGCGACGAAGAGACCCAGTACTTC. Protein sequence: CASSQRTWTSDEETQYF. The chain joins TRBV4-1 to TRBJ2-5, with TRBD2 matching 9 bases. Trimming removed 2 bases from V and 3 bases from J; junction bases left unmatched: 10. Germline V CDR1 and CDR2: MGHRA, YSYEKL. This CDR3 has 17 residues.

This clonotype has ten or more counts. The V gene is TRBV18, the J gene TRBJ2-7; TRBD1 aligns across 8 bases. J was trimmed by 4 bases and V by 0 bases; bases with no gene match: 5. CDR3 length: 15 amino acids. The germline CDR1 and CDR2 sequences are KGHSH and LQKENI. The DNA of the CDR3 is TGTGCCAGCTCACCACCGGGACAGGTATTTTACGAGCAGTACTTC. Protein product: CASSPPGQVFYEQYF.

The chain couples TRBV7-2 to TRBJ1-6; D remains unclear. V lost 7 bases and J lost 10, with 11 bases in between. Per the germline V gene, CDR1 is SGHTA and CDR2 is FQGNSA. The CDR3 runs 12 residues. CDR3 sequence (DNA): TGTGCCAGCAAATCGGGCGTCTCACCCCTCCACTTT. It translates to CASKSGVSPLHF.

This clonotype was picked up a small number of times. The rearrangement links TRBV7-8 to TRBJ2-7; TRBD2 is a possible D gene (7 bases). The J call is doubtful: the DNA matches TRBJ2-5 better. CDR1 SGHVS and CDR2 FQNEAQ come from the germline V gene. CDR3 length: 14 residues. DNA of the CDR3: TGTGCCAGCAGCTTCGGGGGGACACAAGAGACCCAGTACTTC. Encoded protein: CASSFGGTQETQYF.

The CDR3 region is CASSGGIEQYF. For the CDR3, the DNA is TGTGCCAGCAGTGGGGGGATCGAGCAGTACTTC. The genes are TRBV25-1 and TRBJ2-1; either TRBD1 or TRBD2 may fit D (5 bases each). The end of the DNA is better explained by TRBJ2-7, so the J call may be wrong. Germline values: CDR1 MGHDK, CDR2 SYGVNS. This CDR3 spans 11 amino acids.

J is TRBJ1-6 and V is TRBV9; 7 bases align to TRBD1. CDR1 is SGDLS and CDR2 is YYNGEE in the germline V gene. V trimming: 0 bases; J trimming: 10 bases; junction bases outside the gene matches: 13. This CDR3 contains 17 residues. The CDR3 loop reads CASSVAPLQGMTSPLHF. Written as DNA, the CDR3 is TGTGCCAGCAGCGTAGCTCCGCTACAGGGGATGACCTCACCCCTCCACTTT. The full variable domain, rest sourced from reference TRBV9 and TRBJ1-6, is DSGVTQTPKHLITATGQRVTLRCSPRSGDLSVYWYQQSLDQGLQFLIQYYNGEERAKGNILERFSAQQFPDLHSELNLSSLELGDSALYFCASSVAPLQGMTSPLHFGNGTRLTVT.

The chain joins TRBV12-3 or TRBV12-4 to TRBJ2-2; D remains ambiguous. Deletions cut 2 bases from V and 9 bases from J, with 13 bases between. The CDR3 consists of 14 residues. Written as DNA, the CDR3 is TGTGCCAGCAGTTTACGGGCCCTTGCCCGGGAGCTGTTTTTT. This encodes CASSLRALARELFF.

This clonotype occurred a few times. V gene TRBV20-1 combines with J gene TRBJ2-6; D remains ambiguous. V lost 3 bases, J lost 4 bases, and 19 bases lay in between. This CDR3 region has 17 residues. Germline values: CDR1 DFQATT, CDR2 SNEGSKA (reference sequence). The CDR3 DNA sequence: TGCAGTGCTAGTTCGATGCGAGCCTCGTACGGGGCCAACGTCCTGACTTTC. As protein: CSASSMRASYGANVLTF.

The chain uses TRBV12-3 or TRBV12-4 and TRBJ1-3, with D hard to call. The CDR3 extends over 12 amino acids. The V end was cut by 4 bases, the J end by 7 bases, with 8 bases between. CDR3 DNA: TGTGCCAGCAGTTGGGGTCCTAACACCATATATTTT. Its protein is CASSWGPNTIYF.

Only a few counts were recorded for this clonotype. CDR3 in amino acids: CSANPGGIGDTQYF. For the CDR3, the DNA is TGCAGTGCTAACCCAGGGGGAATAGGCGATACGCAGTATTTT. This chain links TRBV20-1 with TRBJ2-3; TRBD1 matches at 7 bases. The J segment lost 6 bases and the V segment lost 4 bases, leaving 10 bases of the junction unmatched. The CDR3 runs 14 residues. Germline V lookup: CDR1 DFQATT, CDR2 SNEGSKA (reference sequence).